This TCR beta chain was sequenced in a study of blood T cell repertoires in COVID-19. Study information: COVID-19 samples, acute and convalescent, were from the United States, Italy and Spain.

In the original analysis: Nucleated cell number was recorded as an estimate derived from reference gene primer amplification. The data were produced by immunoSEQ multiplex PCR, yet TCRdb's version contains in-frame clones alone and is incomplete. That table furnishes V, J and clone size, whereas the DNA furnished D and trimming. The table includes 310,000 or so clones, about 90% detected once. Losses at the gene ends were 4 bases for V and 6 bases for J; bases not matched to a gene: 10. Per the germline V gene, CDR1 is SGHTA and CDR2 is FQGNSA. The CDR3 covers 16 residues. The origin of this receptor is a man aged 18 to 30 who had recovered from COVID-19. The J gene is TRBJ1-2, the V gene TRBV7-2; 11 bases line up with TRBD1. Source material: peripheral blood. The CDR3 reads CASSWEPGQGVNGYTF. As DNA, the CDR3 is TGTGCCAGCAGCTGGGAGCCGGGACAGGGGGTGAATGGCTACACCTTC. Combining the CDR3 with reference TRBV7-2 and TRBJ1-2 gives the whole variable domain GAGVSQSPSNKVTEKGKDVELRCDPISGHTALYWYRQSLGQGLEFLIYFQGNSAPDKSGLPSDRFSAERTGGSVSTLTIQRTQQEDSAVYLCASSWEPGQGVNGYTFGSGTRLTVV.